This is a list of T cell receptor beta chains from one sample in a study of CD8+ T cells in alopecia areata. TCRdb's copy holds only in-frame clones and misses some; the assay was immunoSEQ multiplex PCR. The sample includes fewer than 200,000 clones, 50% to 75% of them seen just once. The sample consisted of CD4+ T cells sorted from blood, taken around week 55, from a patient treated with tofacitinib. The receptor source for this set is a human donor with alopecia areata. CDR3s leave out the opening cysteine and the closing phenylalanine or tryptophan.

v_call	j_call	cdr3_aa
TRBV4-1	TRBJ1-6	ASSQPTGQYNSPLH
TRBV2	TRBJ1-5	ASSGPDRYQPQH
TRBV5-1	TRBJ2-5	ASSLERAQETQY
TRBV4-2	TRBJ1-5	ASSQDFGSNQPQH
TRBV18	TRBJ2-7	ASSPAGQGYEQY
TRBV28	TRBJ2-5	ASSLRGRETQY
TRBV30	TRBJ1-5	AWSEGHRTANQPQH
TRBV15	TRBJ2-3	ATSRDWTDSTDTQY
TRBV14	TRBJ2-7	ASSPGLVGEQY
TRBV25-1	TRBJ1-4	ASSDVGGNEKLF
TRBV7-9	TRBJ2-3	ASSLAAGQLRRGTQY
TRBV29-1	TRBJ2-2	SVARTVSTGELF
TRBV15	TRBJ2-3	ATSVRAQRPDTQY
TRBV4-1	TRBJ2-5	ASSQPTRDNAKTQY
TRBV5-1	TRBJ2-5	ASSLTGNQETQY
TRBV10-3	TRBJ2-7	AISEGTEQGRSYEQY
TRBV4-2	TRBJ1-4	ASSQAQGASRKTNEKLF
TRBV5-4	TRBJ2-3	ASSLYTGTSTDTQY
TRBV29-1	TRBJ1-2	SVGGQISNYGYT
TRBV29-1	TRBJ2-1	SVYHRGRIPGPSYNEQF
TRBV11-2	TRBJ2-7	ASSLEDLVYEQY
TRBV5-6	TRBJ2-3	ASSLGQVTDTQY
TRBV25-1	TRBJ1-2	ASSEQWGEDYGYT
TRBV7-9	TRBJ2-4	ASSLEGFVAKNIQY
TRBV5-1	TRBJ2-4	ASSLAGENIQY
TRBV30	TRBJ1-1	AWRFLGAAF
TRBV5-1	TRBJ2-5	ASSLVQGAETQY
TRBV6-4	TRBJ1-6	ASSEGEALH
TRBV2	TRBJ2-3	ASSVTSGGTDTQY
TRBV29-1	TRBJ1-2	SVPRGVYGYT
TRBV13	TRBJ2-2	ASSLQSRDRGGITGELF
TRBV2	TRBJ1-6	ASSGDRSSYNSPLH
TRBV29-1	TRBJ2-1	SCPSPPGNNEQF
TRBV30	TRBJ1-5	AWSASGSNQPQH
TRBV6-5	TRBJ2-5	ASSYRAETQY